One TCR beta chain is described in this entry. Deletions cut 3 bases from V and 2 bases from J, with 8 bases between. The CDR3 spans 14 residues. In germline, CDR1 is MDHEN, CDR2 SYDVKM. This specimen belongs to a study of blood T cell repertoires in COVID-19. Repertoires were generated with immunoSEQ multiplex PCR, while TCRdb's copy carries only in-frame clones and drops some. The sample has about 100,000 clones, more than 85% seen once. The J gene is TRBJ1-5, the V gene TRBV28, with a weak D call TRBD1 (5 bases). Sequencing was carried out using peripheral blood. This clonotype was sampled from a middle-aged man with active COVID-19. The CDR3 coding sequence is TGTGCCAGCAGTTTTACGGGGGGCAATCAGCCCCAGCATTTT. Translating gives CASSFTGGNQPQHF.